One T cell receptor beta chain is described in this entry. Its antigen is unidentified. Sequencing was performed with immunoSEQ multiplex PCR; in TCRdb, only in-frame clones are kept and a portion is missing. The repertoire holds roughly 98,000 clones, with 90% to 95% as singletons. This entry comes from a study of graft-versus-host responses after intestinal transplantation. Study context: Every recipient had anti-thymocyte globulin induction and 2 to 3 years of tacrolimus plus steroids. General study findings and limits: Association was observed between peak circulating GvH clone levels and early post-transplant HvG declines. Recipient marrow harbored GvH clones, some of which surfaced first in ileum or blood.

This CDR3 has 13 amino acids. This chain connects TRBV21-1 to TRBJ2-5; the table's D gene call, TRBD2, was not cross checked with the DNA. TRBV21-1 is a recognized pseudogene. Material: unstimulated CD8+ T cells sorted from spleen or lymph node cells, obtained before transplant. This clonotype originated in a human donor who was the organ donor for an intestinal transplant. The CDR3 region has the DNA TGTGCCAGCAGAAGCGAGCAAGGCCAGACCCAGTACTTC. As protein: CASRSEQGQTQYF.